The T cell receptor (beta chain) under discussion was sequenced for a study of CD8 T cells in acute hepatitis C reinfection (dated by TCRdb to the early 2020s). Describing the broader study: Both during acute infection and after viral clearance, the study profiled the TCRbeta repertoire of CD8+ T cells that were specific for the HCV NS3-1073 epitope. A few spontaneous resolvers contributed paired acute and follow-up samples. Beyond this particular receptor, the publication reports: Diversity in the NS3-1073 specific repertoires was high, and no significant differences in diversity emerged among acute resolver, follow-up resolver and acute chronic samples. CDR3 sequences shared with other epitopes were rarely observed, and exact matching may have been limited by differing sequencing approaches. Thirteen public clonotypes were found regardless of outcome, and V04-02/J02-02 was used by one public clonotype. No follow-up repertoires were available for chronically infected subjects, since NS3-1073 specific cells were too rare to be sorted. Because bulk sequencing covered only the TCRbeta chain, the alphabeta pairing of public clonotypes could not be determined.

This specimen's time point label, per the study, means: naive CD8 control sorted from an acute-time-point sample. Enrolled in the Montreal Hepatitis C Cohort (HEPCO) in Canada, the donors were people who inject drugs, and these donors were followed every 3 months. Acute primary HCV infection was defined as a positive HCV RNA or antibody test that came after a negative test within the prior 24 weeks. Antibodies against CD3, CD8 and CD45RO were used for surface staining, and dead cells were excluded with an aqua fixable dye. Among the cohort members were 7 or 8 spontaneous resolvers, with spontaneous resolution defined as HCV RNA clearance within 24 weeks. Once thawed from cryostorage, peripheral blood mononuclear cells underwent negative selection via the MACS CD8+ T cell Isolation Kit to obtain CD8+ T cells. Cells were sorted on a BD FACSAria II cell sorter. Genomic DNA was extracted from FACS-sorted cells, and TCRbeta chains were sequenced through the commercial immunoSEQ service. On the study's bioinformatics: ImmunoSEQ Analyzer software v3.0 and R v3.5.1 were the tools used to analyze the repertoire data. Sequences containing stop codons or out-of-frame rearrangements were removed, so only productive rearrangements were analyzed. Simpson diversity, Shannon entropy, CDR3 length and nucleotide addition metrics were supplied by the sequencing provider. Based on frequency, clonotypes were placed into dominant, sub-dominant, low or lowest abundance groups, and clonotypes under 0.1% were left out of most analyses. A CDR3 amino acid clonotype was called public if the clonotype appeared in at least two subjects at a cumulative frequency of at least 0.5%. Held by TCRdb, this immuneACCESS table contains in-frame sequences only and omits some clones. Under half of the omission traces to an unresolved V gene where checked; the cause of the rest is unknown. V and J calls and clone size are as listed in that table; D and trimming were resolved from the DNA. The sample records about 38,000 clones, 80% to 90% of which are singletons. The ten largest clonotypes hold approximately 9.9% of the sample.

As concerns this clone: The antigen this receptor binds is unknown. No much larger clonotype is one base removed from it; base qualities were not supplied.

This TCR was sampled from a woman aged 18-35 years who spontaneously cleared hepatitis C infection. The source material was naive CD8+ T cells from PBMCs. The sample's cell subset or site label, decoded: sorted total naive CD45RO-negative CD8+ T cells.

The nucleotide sequence reads TGTGCCAGCAGTTTTTTAACCGGGACTAGCGGGACCTACAATGAGCAGTTCTTC. This translates into CASSFLTGTSGTYNEQFF. The rearrangement combines TRBV28 with TRBJ2-1, with TRBD2 identical over 13 junction bases. Reading the germline V gene gives CDR1 MDHEN and CDR2 SYDVKM. At the junction V is shortened by 3 bases and J by 2 bases; bases outside the gene matches: 7. Reading from cysteine to phenylalanine, the CDR3 counts 18 amino acids. The read is trimmed to its CDR3 DNA, 54 bases read in frame from base 1.